Presented here are 14 T cell receptor beta chains from one specimen sequenced in a study of PD-L1 blockade in urothelial cancer. TCRdb's copy holds only in-frame clones and misses some; the assay was immunoSEQ multiplex PCR. The sample lists some 35,000 clones, 36% occurring once. The starting material was tumor tissue, obtained before atezolizumab (anti-PD-L1) treatment. These receptors originate from a man in his 60s with urothelial cancer.

By frequency in the sample, this clone is medium-sized. This chain joins TRBV28 and TRBJ2-2; D gene uncertain. V was shortened by 6 bases and J by 0 bases, with 5 bases between the two germline ends. CDR1 is MDHEN, CDR2 SYDVKM, per germline. The CDR3 spans 13 residues. The CDR3 DNA follows: TGTGCCAGCAGGTGGGCGAACACCGGGGAGCTGTTTTTT. Translating gives CASRWANTGELFF.

CDR3 sequence reads: CASSVRLAGTRNEQFF. CDR3 bases: TGTGCCAGCAGCGTCCGACTAGCGGGAACGCGAAATGAGCAGTTCTTC. This chain uses TRBV11-3 with TRBJ2-1, with TRBD2 matching 11 bases. The CDR3 runs 16 residues. J lost 7 bases, V lost 5 bases, and 10 bases had no gene match. CDR1 is SGHNT and CDR2 is YENEEA in the germline V gene.

The CDR3 region is CAWKVSLTASRGEQYF. Written as DNA, the CDR3 is TGTGCCTGGAAAGTCAGCCTAACGGCCTCCAGGGGCGAGCAGTACTTC. The chain couples TRBV30 to TRBJ2-7; D perhaps matches TRBD1 (6 bases). V gave up 4 bases and J gave up 6 bases, with 25 bases separating them. The V gene's germline CDR1 is GTSNPN and CDR2 SVGIG (reference sequence). The CDR3 is 16 amino acids.

This chain joins TRBV28 and TRBJ2-7; D might be TRBD1 (7 bases). The CDR3 is 16 amino acids. The V end was cut by 3 bases, the J end by 2 bases, with 17 bases between. The V gene's germline CDR1 is MDHEN and CDR2 SYDVKM. The CDR3 bases are TGTGCCAGCAGTTTGAACTTTGGCAGGGGGGCCTACGAGCAGTACTTC. This sequence encodes CASSLNFGRGAYEQYF.

The genes are TRBV28 and TRBJ1-2, with a weak D call TRBD1 (5 bases). Trimming stripped 3 bases from V and 7 bases from J, with 12 bases between. Germline assignment: CDR1 MDHEN and CDR2 SYDVKM. The CDR3 length is 13 residues. The CDR3 spells CASSFGQRLGYTF. The CDR3 coding sequence is TGTGCCAGCAGTTTCGGACAACGACTTGGCTACACCTTC.

This chain joins TRBV5-1 and TRBJ2-6; D tentatively fits TRBD1 or TRBD2 (5 bases each). The V and J ends lost 2 bases and 8 bases respectively, with 17 bases between them. CDR3 length: 16 amino acids. Germline CDR1 and CDR2: SGHRS and YFSETQ. In nucleotides, the CDR3 is TGCGCCAGCAGCTTACTCCCCCCGGGACGAACCAACGTCCTGACTTTC. Translating gives CASSLLPPGRTNVLTF.

This clone came up a few times. The J gene is TRBJ1-4, the V gene TRBV6-8; TRBD1 matches 7 bases. The CDR3 contains 14 residues. Germline V gives CDR1 MNHGY, CDR2 SAAAGT. Unmatched junction bases numbered 8, after V lost 5 bases and J lost 8 bases. The CDR3 sequence is CASSNRQGGEKLFF. The CDR3 DNA reads TGTGCCAGCAGTAATCGACAGGGAGGCGAAAAACTGTTTTTT.

J is TRBJ2-7 and V is TRBV6-8, with TRBD1 matching 9 bases. After removal of 6 bases from V and 5 bases from J, the junction contained 8 bases not matched to a gene. Germline V gene sequence: CDR1 MNHGY, CDR2 SAAAGT. The CDR3 runs 14 residues. The CDR3: CASRLQGADHEQYF. DNA of the CDR3: TGTGCCAGCAGGTTACAGGGGGCGGACCACGAGCAGTACTTC.

The sample holds a few counts of this clone. The chain recombines TRBV11-3 with TRBJ2-6; D uncertain. Germline V gene lookup returns CDR1 SGHNT and CDR2 YENEEA. The CDR3 runs to 16 residues. V lost 2 bases to trimming and J lost 4 bases, with 12 bases between them. The CDR3 region has the DNA TGTGCCAGCAGCTTAAGTAATGGTGCCGGGGCCAACGTCCTGACTTTC. Its translation is CASSLSNGAGANVLTF.

The chain uses TRBV19 and TRBJ1-1; D perhaps matches TRBD1 (6 bases). Germline V gene lookup returns CDR1 LNHDA and CDR2 SQIVND (reference sequence). The V end lost 2 bases, the J end lost 1 base, and 11 bases lay between the germline ends. This CDR3 has 15 residues. The CDR3 spells CASSIQGIANTEAFF. The CDR3, as DNA: TGTGCCAGTAGTATACAGGGGATCGCGAACACTGAAGCTTTCTTT.

The genes are TRBV6-8 and TRBJ1-3; TRBD1 matches 9 bases. V shed 5 bases and J 5 bases; nucleotides not matched to a gene: 7. The CDR3 is 15 residues long. Germline CDR1 reads MNHGY; CDR2 reads SAAAGT. The DNA for the CDR3 is TGTGCCAGCAGTAAGACAGGGGGACGAAGAAACACCATATATTTT. Translation: CASSKTGGRRNTIYF.

This clone was seen only a few times. The chain combines TRBV28 with TRBJ1-1; no clear D. The CDR3 spans 12 residues. V dropped 4 bases and J dropped 1 base, with 4 bases sitting between them. Germline CDR1 and CDR2: MDHEN and SYDVKM. CDR3 bases: TGTGCCAGCAGTTCCCCGAACACTGAAGCTTTCTTT. Its protein is CASSSPNTEAFF.

The chain joins TRBV23-1 to TRBJ2-7; perhaps TRBD2 as D (7 bases). Being an ORF, TRBV23-1 has a function that is uncertain. This CDR3 has 15 amino acids. V lost 6 bases, J lost 2 bases, and 17 bases lay in between. The CDR3 spells CASSPGASGTYEQYF. The CDR3 DNA reads as TGCGCCAGCAGCCCAGGGGCTAGCGGAACCTACGAGCAGTACTTC.

This chain joins TRBV7-7 and TRBJ1-1; 10 bases line up with TRBD1. The CDR3 contains 14 residues. CDR1 and CDR2 (germline): SSHAT, FNYEAQ (reference sequence). The junction had 7 bases not matched to a gene; V was cut back by 4 bases and J by 8 bases. The CDR3 DNA follows: TGTGCCAGCAGCTCCGGGACAGGGGCAACCGAAGCTTTCTTT. Its protein is CASSSGTGATEAFF.